A selection of T cell receptor beta chains follows, all from one sample in a study of CD8 T cells in ankylosing spondylitis. TCRdb analysed the 5' RACE reads with MiXCR anew, one entry per CDR3 protein. The sample contains some 840,000 distinct CDR3 sequences, 12% of which appear only once. The source material was blood, either unsorted or a sorted T cell fraction (not recorded which). The receptor set was obtained from a male donor with ankylosing spondylitis. The conserved cysteine and the conserved F or W are not part of the CDR3 here. The order of the fields is J gene, V gene, clone size, CDR3 protein. Size is omitted from some rows. Given values are once, few, many or a class for expanded clones.

TRBJ1-6	TRBV4-3	few	ASSQRGESPLH
TRBJ2-7	TRBV6-5	.	ASSSLEGGGYEQY
TRBJ2-1	TRBV7-2	many	ASSLGPPIFNEQF
TRBJ2-1	TRBV20-1	many	SVLTGSYNEQF
TRBJ1-1	TRBV10-3	few	AGKQGADTEAF
TRBJ2-7	TRBV20-1	.	SARLRTSYEQY
TRBJ2-7	TRBV7-8	few	ASSLVGLAGSTLYEQY
TRBJ2-7	TRBV12-3/TRBV12-4	many	ASRLRRGVGYEQY
TRBJ2-2	TRBV7-2	.	ASSLVVVHTGELF
TRBJ2-7	TRBV5-1	once	ASTRDRASYEQY
TRBJ2-1	TRBV20-1	few	SAHGGGDATSYNEQF
TRBJ2-2	TRBV24-1	few	ATSDSLGTGGRTGELF
TRBJ2-3	TRBV6-2/TRBV6-3	.	ASRTPSGRSDTQY
TRBJ1-2	TRBV29-1	.	SVVARGSYGYT
TRBJ2-5	TRBV10-3	many	AISEGGELETQY
TRBJ1-2	TRBV6-2/TRBV6-3	.	ASSQRGFDYGYT
TRBJ2-3	TRBV20-1	.	SAIHSGSGTDTQY
TRBJ2-3	TRBV29-1	few	SVVRLLGTDTQY
TRBJ1-3	TRBV7-2	many	ASTLRTGIGNTIY
TRBJ2-7	TRBV29-1	many	SANSGTGDSYEQY
TRBJ2-3	TRBV9	.	ASSVGGDTSTDTQY
TRBJ2-2	TRBV29-1	.	SAEGTGGAENTGELF
TRBJ2-7	TRBV7-2	many	ASSAQGTSVEQY
TRBJ2-3	TRBV10-3	.	ATRDARTDTQY
TRBJ2-1	TRBV7-9	.	ASSLLTGARNEQF
TRBJ2-5	TRBV29-1	.	SVAKGETQY
TRBJ2-7	TRBV20-1	many	SASVGPYEQY
TRBJ1-4	TRBV2	few	ASRWTGGIEKLF
TRBJ1-2	TRBV20-1	few	SASTQGNYGYT
TRBJ1-1	TRBV5-1	.	ASRVEERAF
TRBJ2-3	TRBV4-1	few	ANLQTGEYTDTQY
TRBJ2-5	TRBV7-2	few	ASSLGQRVLQETQY
TRBJ1-2	TRBV10-3	few	AISESSRVDGYT
TRBJ2-3	TRBV12-3/TRBV12-4	.	ASTQWDREGTQY
TRBJ2-7	TRBV5-1	.	ASSRTGLSINSYEQY
TRBJ1-1	TRBV7-9	few	ASSRYVVSTEAF
TRBJ2-5	TRBV29-1	many	SVGEGTSKETQY
TRBJ2-7	TRBV9	many	ASSALGTESYEQY
TRBJ1-6	TRBV6-5	few	ASSYKGSDNSPLH
TRBJ1-1	TRBV20-1	few	SARDRGGEAF
TRBJ2-3	TRBV5-5	.	ASSLAYGTDTQY
TRBJ1-2	TRBV5-1	few	ASSPGTVYYGYT
TRBJ2-2	TRBV7-9	few	ASSLDEANTGELF
TRBJ2-3	TRBV29-1	many	SVGQQDTQY
TRBJ1-2	TRBV18	.	ASSPIGQGLLPPGYT
TRBJ2-1	TRBV27	.	ASSPRQSFYNEQF
TRBJ1-1	TRBV5-6	.	ASSWESLGRYTEAF
TRBJ1-5	TRBV4-1	.	ASSPQGYRGNQPQH
TRBJ2-3	TRBV20-1	few	SARAAPPDTQY
TRBJ1-1	TRBV9	.	ASSPGQARGTEAF
TRBJ2-2	TRBV5-1	few	ASSLPPGTGELF
TRBJ1-2	TRBV5-1	.	ASSTTGSQGYGYT
TRBJ2-2	TRBV6-2/TRBV6-3	.	ASSYASGLAELF
TRBJ2-1	TRBV7-2	.	ASSADRGGYNEQF
TRBJ2-7	TRBV7-9	few	ASGRGLLESEQY
TRBJ1-1	TRBV7-6	.	ASSLKSSRQNTEAF
TRBJ2-3	TRBV7-2	few	ASSYGPLSTDTQY